This TCR beta chain was sequenced for a study of cytomegalovirus exposure and HLA in healthy donors. The study, taken as a whole, reports: HLA restriction was apparent for most CMV-associated TCR beta chains in a later analysis. Sequencing depth across donors, presence/absence analyses assumed, was roughly uniform.

Comment on this clone: Its antigen is not known.

PCR primers comprised 60 Vbeta and 13 Jbeta primers. Libraries were prepared by immunoSEQ multiplex PCR; TCRdb keeps only in-frame clonotypes and omits some of them. This table has a few hundred thousand clones, under 80% appearing once. This CDR3 comprises 11 residues. V lost 5 bases, J lost 7 bases, and 8 bases lay in between. Germline-derived CDR1 and CDR2 are DFQATT and SNEGSKA (reference sequence). The chain combines TRBV20-1 with TRBJ1-4; D uncertain. Input material: PBMCs. The TCR sequence derives from a woman in her thirties in good health and CMV-seronegative. The CDR3 region is CSARYSEKLFF. DNA for the CDR3: TGCAGTGCTCGATACAGTGAAAAACTGTTTTTT.